A selection of T cell receptor beta chains follows, all from one sample in a study of blood T cell repertoires in COVID-19. The table came from immunoSEQ multiplex PCR; TCRdb's copy has only in-frame clones and leaves some out. Among 37,000 or so clones listed, 85% to 90% were seen once. The sequencing input was peripheral blood. These receptors were collected from a man aged 65-85 years with acute or convalescent COVID-19. Each CDR3 is given with its conserved first and last residue. The D gene is left open where the match is weak. Not all rows give a size; the values are once, few, many and, for expanded clones, a class.

TRBV3-1/TRBV3-2	TRBD1	TRBJ1-5	.	CASSVGQLNQPQHF	TGTGCCAGCAGCGTGGGACAGCTGAATCAGCCCCAGCATTTT
TRBV30	.	TRBJ1-1	.	CAWSVRTNTEAFF	TGTGCCTGGAGTGTACGGACTAACACTGAAGCTTTCTTT
TRBV9	TRBD2	TRBJ2-5	.	CASSPSGGLAGGETQYF	TGTGCCAGCAGCCCTAGCGGGGGACTAGCGGGAGGAGAGACCCAGTACTTC
TRBV5-4	.	TRBJ1-2	few	CASSEGLRMGYGYTF	TGTGCCAGCAGCGAGGGACTTCGGATGGGCTATGGCTACACCTTC
TRBV28	.	TRBJ2-7	once	CASKATLGYEQYF	TGTGCCAGCAAAGCGACGCTCGGCTACGAGCAGTACTTC
TRBV4-1	.	TRBJ1-5	few	CASSLGLSLAGPQHF	TGCGCCAGCAGCCTTGGCCTTTCGCTGGCAGGTCCCCAGCATTTT
TRBV11-3	TRBD2	TRBJ2-2	.	CASSISGGESGELFF	TGTGCCAGCAGCATTAGCGGGGGAGAATCCGGGGAGCTGTTTTTT
TRBV30	.	TRBJ1-5	.	CAWGRGSYNQPQHF	TGTGCCTGGGGGAGAGGGAGCTACAATCAGCCCCAGCATTTT
TRBV3-1/TRBV3-2	.	TRBJ2-7	.	CASSFLGQPGEQYF	TGTGCCAGCAGCTTCCTCGGACAGCCCGGCGAGCAGTACTTC
TRBV5-4	TRBD2	TRBJ2-2	.	CASSRTSGKNTGELFF	TGTGCCAGCAGCCGGACTAGCGGGAAAAACACCGGGGAGCTGTTTTTT
TRBV3-1/TRBV3-2	TRBD1	TRBJ1-2	.	CASSQGQGGGYTF	TGTGCCAGCAGCCAAGGACAGGGAGGCGGCTACACCTTC
TRBV12-3/TRBV12-4	.	TRBJ2-2	.	CASSKNTGELFF	TGTGCCAGCAGCAAAAACACCGGGGAGCTGTTTTTT
TRBV19	TRBD2	TRBJ2-3	.	CASSMGVAGGGDTQYF	TGTGCCAGTAGTATGGGGGTAGCGGGAGGTGGAGATACGCAGTATTTT
TRBV6-5	TRBD1	TRBJ1-1	.	CASSLFSGTDEAFF	TGTGCCAGCAGTTTATTTTCCGGGACAGATGAAGCTTTCTTT
TRBV30	.	TRBJ1-5	.	CAWSVPTGMSNQPQHF	TGTGCCTGGAGTGTACCTACAGGGATGAGCAATCAGCCCCAGCATTTT
TRBV5-1	.	TRBJ2-2	once	CASSTDSPNTGELFF	TGCGCCAGCAGCACGGACAGCCCGAACACCGGGGAGCTGTTTTTT
TRBV3-1/TRBV3-2	.	TRBJ2-7	.	CASSRQDYEQYF	TGTGCCAGCAGCCGACAGGACTACGAGCAGTACTTC
TRBV19	.	TRBJ1-5	.	CATLSRRGDQPQHF	TGTGCCACCCTATCCCGCCGGGGAGATCAGCCCCAGCATTTT
TRBV2	TRBD1	TRBJ1-5	many	CASSQTGGSGQPQHF	TGTGCCAGCAGCCAGACAGGGGGCTCGGGACAGCCCCAGCATTTT
TRBV6-2/TRBV6-3	TRBD1	TRBJ1-5	.	CASSHRTGQSNQPQHF	TGTGCCAGCAGTCACCGGACAGGGCAAAGCAATCAGCCCCAGCATTTT
TRBV7-9	.	TRBJ1-2	.	CASSSPSAGPNYGYTF	TGTGCCAGCAGCTCACCGTCCGCGGGGCCGAACTATGGCTACACCTTC
TRBV5-6	.	TRBJ1-2	.	CASSLGSYGYTF	TGTGCCAGCAGCTTGGGGAGCTATGGCTACACCTTC
TRBV27	.	TRBJ2-7	.	CASSFRWTTDLYF	TGTGCCAGCAGTTTCCGATGGACTACCGATCTCTACTTC
TRBV7-2	TRBD1	TRBJ2-5	.	CASSPLTGDETQYF	TGTGCCAGCAGCCCTCTGACAGGGGACGAGACCCAGTACTTC
TRBV30	.	TRBJ2-5	once	CAWGPGQETQYF	TGTGCCTGGGGGCCCGGGCAAGAGACCCAGTACTTC
TRBV3-1/TRBV3-2	TRBD2	TRBJ2-7	.	CASSSPLAGAGEQYF	TGTGCCAGCAGCAGCCCCCTAGCGGGAGCGGGGGAGCAGTACTTC
TRBV7-9	TRBD2	TRBJ2-7	few	CASSLGLAGHEQYF	TGTGCCAGCAGCTTAGGTCTAGCGGGACACGAGCAGTACTTC
TRBV10-3	TRBD1	TRBJ1-6	.	CAISIGQGRNNSPLHF	TGTGCCATCTCGATCGGACAGGGGAGGAATAATTCACCCCTCCACTTT
TRBV12-3/TRBV12-4	.	TRBJ1-2	.	CASSLTGSYGYTF	TGTGCCAGCAGTTTAACAGGAAGCTATGGCTACACCTTC
TRBV5-1	.	TRBJ2-6	once	CASSLQGNSGANVLTF	TGCGCCAGCAGCTTGCAGGGTAACTCTGGGGCCAACGTCCTGACTTTC
TRBV18	.	TRBJ2-2	.	CASSENFNTGELFF	TGTGCCAGCTCCGAGAATTTTAACACCGGGGAGCTGTTTTTT
TRBV9	.	TRBJ2-2	once	CASSVSRDTGELFF	TGTGCCAGCAGCGTAAGCCGTGACACCGGGGAGCTGTTTTTT
TRBV11-2	.	TRBJ2-2	.	CASSLGRLNTGELFF	TGTGCCAGCAGCTTAGGTAGACTTAACACCGGGGAGCTGTTTTTT
TRBV7-2	.	TRBJ2-4	.	CASSFGSGDIQYF	TGTGCCAGCAGCTTCGGGAGTGGGGACATTCAGTACTTC
TRBV11-2	TRBD2	TRBJ2-4	once	CASSPQYSGGRENIQYF	TGTGCCAGCAGCCCCCAGTATAGCGGGGGGCGAGAAAACATTCAGTACTTC
TRBV5-1	TRBD2	TRBJ2-3	.	CASSPLAGSTDTQYF	TGCGCCAGCAGCCCCTTAGCGGGCAGCACAGATACGCAGTATTTT
TRBV5-6	.	TRBJ2-7	.	CASSFGDEQYF	TGTGCCAGCAGCTTTGGAGACGAGCAGTACTTC
TRBV7-9	.	TRBJ1-2	.	CASSLEDSYGYTF	TGTGCCAGCAGCTTAGAGGACAGTTATGGCTACACCTTC
TRBV5-4	TRBD1	TRBJ1-6	.	CASSLSNTGQGNSPLHF	TGTGCCAGCAGCTTGTCTAATACAGGACAGGGTAATTCACCCCTCCACTTT
TRBV18	TRBD2	TRBJ2-3	few	CASSSGTSGITDTQYF	TGTGCCAGCTCATCCGGGACTAGCGGAATCACAGATACGCAGTATTTT